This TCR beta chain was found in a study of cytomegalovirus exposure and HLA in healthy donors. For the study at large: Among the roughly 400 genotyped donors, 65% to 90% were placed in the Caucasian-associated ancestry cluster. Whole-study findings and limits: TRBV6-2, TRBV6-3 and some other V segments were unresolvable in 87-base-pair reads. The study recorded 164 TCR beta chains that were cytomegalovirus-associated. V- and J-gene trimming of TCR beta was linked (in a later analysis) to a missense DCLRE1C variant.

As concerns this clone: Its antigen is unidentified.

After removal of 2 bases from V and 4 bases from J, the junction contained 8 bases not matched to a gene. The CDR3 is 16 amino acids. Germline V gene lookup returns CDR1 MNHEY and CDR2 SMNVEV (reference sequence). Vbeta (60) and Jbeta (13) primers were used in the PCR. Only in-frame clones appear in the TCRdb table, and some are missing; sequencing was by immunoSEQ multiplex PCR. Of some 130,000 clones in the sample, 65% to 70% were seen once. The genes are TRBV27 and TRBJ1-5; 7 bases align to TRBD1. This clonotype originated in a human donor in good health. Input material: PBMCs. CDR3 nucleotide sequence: TGTGCCAGCAGTTTACGGGTGACAGGGAGGAATCAGCCCCAGCATTTT. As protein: CASSLRVTGRNQPQHF.